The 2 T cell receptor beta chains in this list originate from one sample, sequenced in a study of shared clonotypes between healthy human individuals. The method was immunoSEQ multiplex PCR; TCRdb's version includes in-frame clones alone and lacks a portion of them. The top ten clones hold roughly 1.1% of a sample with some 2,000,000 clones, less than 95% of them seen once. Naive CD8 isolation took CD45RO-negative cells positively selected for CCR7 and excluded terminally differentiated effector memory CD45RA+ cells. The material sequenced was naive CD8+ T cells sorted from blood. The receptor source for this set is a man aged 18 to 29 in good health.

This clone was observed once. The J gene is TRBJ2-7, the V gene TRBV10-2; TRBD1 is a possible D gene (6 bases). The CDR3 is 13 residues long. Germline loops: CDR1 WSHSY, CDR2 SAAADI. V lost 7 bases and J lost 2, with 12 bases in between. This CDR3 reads CASNGEGAYEQYF. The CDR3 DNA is TGCGCCAGCAACGGTGAGGGGGCCTACGAGCAGTACTTC.

The CDR3 DNA sequence: TGTGCCAGCAGTGCAGGGTACGATGAAAAACTGTTTTTT. This codes for CASSAGYDEKLFF. The genes are TRBV2 and TRBJ1-4; TRBD1 is a possible D gene (5 bases). The CDR3 is 13 amino acids. CDR1 is SNHLY and CDR2 is FYNNEI in the germline V gene. The V end lost 4 bases, the J end lost 6 bases, and 9 bases lay between the germline ends. The complete variable domain, with remaining parts taken from reference TRBV2 and TRBJ1-4, reads EPEVTQTPSHQVTQMGQEVILRCVPISNHLYFYWYRQILGQKVEFLVSFYNNEISEKSEIFDDQFSVERPDGSNFTLKIRSTKLEDSAMYFCASSAGYDEKLFFGSGTQLSVL.